This TCR beta chain came from a study of CD8+CD57+ T cells in acquired aplastic anemia (dated by TCRdb to between 2017 and 2018). General notes on the study: DNA extracted from sorted CD4+ and CD8+ cells had a mean of approximately 3.4 ug, with a range of about 0.2 to 30 ug. An average of approximately 10 million reads for CD4+ cells and approximately 11 million reads for CD8+ cells was obtained from healthy donor samples. Study-wide findings and limitations: Around 27 CD8+ CDR3 sequences were found to be shared between patients and controls, but these sequences appeared to be highly expressed in patients and within the immunodominant clones of the patients. CD8+ Simpson's diversity did not differ significantly between patients and healthy controls (P=0.060).

Profiling of TCR beta VDJ combinations and CDR3 sequences used genomic DNA as the template. An Illumina HiSeq 2000 was the platform used for TCR repertoire sequencing. The original pipeline was this. Repertoires were assessed using TRBV/TRBJ rearrangement plots, CDR3 size and DJ length profiles, and Simpson's diversity index. The most abundant DNA sequence in the deep sequencing data was taken as the immunodominant clone. CDR3 amino acid sequences were checked for sharing across subjects and were also compared against the VDJdb database and published repertoires. In TCRdb, the public reads were trimmed at Q25 with fastp and aligned with MiXCR, with productive beta chains retained. Each CDR3 protein appears once, grouped with its most common genes and DNA. V and J calls and clone size were set by TCRdb, not the authors. Recorded for this sample are 95,000 to 120,000 distinct CDR3 sequences; around 53% of them occurred a single time. The top ten clonotypes cover around a third of the sample.

The study deep-sequenced TCR repertoires of sorted CD4+ and CD8+ blood T cells from severe aplastic anemia patients and healthy subjects. Ficoll-Paque density gradient centrifugation was used to isolate peripheral blood mononuclear cells. Before DNA was extracted, CD4+ and CD8+ T cells were sorted using either FACS or magnetic beads. This clonotype was counted a few times. No antigen is known for it. No base-level quality is on record; no much larger clone is a single base apart. As encoded in the germline V gene (reference sequence), CDR1 is LNHDA while CDR2 is SQIVND. Trimming removed 6 bases from V and 4 bases from J, leaving 15 bases between the germline ends. The CDR3 measures 14 amino acids from cysteine to phenylalanine. The kept DNA is CDR3 alone, 42 bases in frame from the first base.

The sequenced material came from sorted CD4+, CD8+, or CD8+CD57+ T cells (not recorded which) from PBMCs. Recombination joined TRBV19 with TRBJ1-2; no D segment can be confidently identified. This TCR came from a human donor in good health, serving as a control. The DNA sequence reads TGTGCCAGTAGCCAGGCCGGCAAAGCCTATGGCTACACCTTC. Its protein product is CASSQAGKAYGYTF. Joined to the reference TRBV19 and TRBJ1-2 proteins, this CDR3 gives the full variable domain: DGGITQSPKYLFRKEGQNVTLSCEQNLNHDAMYWYRQDPGQGLRLIYYSQIVNDFQKGDIAEGYSVSREKKESFPLTVTSAQKNPTAFYLCASSQAGKAYGYTFGSGTRLTVV.